Sequencing of this T cell receptor (beta chain) was carried out in a study of control samples from healthy donors and cancer patients. Assay used: immunoSEQ multiplex PCR; TCRdb lists only in-frame clones, some missing. The sample carries 60,000 to 75,000 clones, 65% to 90% recorded once. Sequenced input: blood. The receptor's source is a middle-aged man in good health.

The CDR3 here is CASGPHTGELFF. DNA of the CDR3: TGTGCCAGCGGCCCCCACACCGGGGAGCTGTTTTTT. This sequence joins TRBV7-9 and TRBJ2-2; unclear D gene. The V end lost 8 bases, the J end lost 3 bases, and 7 bases lay between the germline ends. CDR3 length: 12 amino acids. Germline V gene data show CDR1 as SEHNR and CDR2 as FQNEAQ (reference sequence).